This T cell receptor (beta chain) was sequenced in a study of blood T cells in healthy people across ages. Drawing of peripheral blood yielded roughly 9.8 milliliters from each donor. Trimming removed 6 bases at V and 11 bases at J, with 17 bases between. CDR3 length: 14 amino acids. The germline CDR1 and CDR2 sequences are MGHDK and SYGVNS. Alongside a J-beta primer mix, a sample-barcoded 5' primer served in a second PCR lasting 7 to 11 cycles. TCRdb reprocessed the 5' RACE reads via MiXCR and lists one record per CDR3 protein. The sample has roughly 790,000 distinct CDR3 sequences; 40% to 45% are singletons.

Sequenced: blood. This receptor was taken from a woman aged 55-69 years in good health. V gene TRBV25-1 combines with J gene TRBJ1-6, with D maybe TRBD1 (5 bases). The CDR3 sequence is CASSLNQGPTPLHF. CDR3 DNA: TGTGCCAGCAGCCTTAACCAGGGTCCGACACCCCTCCACTTT.